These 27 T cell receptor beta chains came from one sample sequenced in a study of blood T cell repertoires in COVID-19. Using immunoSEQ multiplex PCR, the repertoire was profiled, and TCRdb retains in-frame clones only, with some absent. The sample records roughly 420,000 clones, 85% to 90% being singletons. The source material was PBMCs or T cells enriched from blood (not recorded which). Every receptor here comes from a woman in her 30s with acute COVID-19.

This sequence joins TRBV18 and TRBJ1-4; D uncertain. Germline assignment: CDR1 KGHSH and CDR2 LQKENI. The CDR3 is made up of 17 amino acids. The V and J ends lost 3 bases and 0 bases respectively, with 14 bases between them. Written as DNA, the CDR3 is TGTGCCAGCTCACCTTTGAGGGCGCCAGCAACTAATGAAAAACTGTTTTTT. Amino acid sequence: CASSPLRAPATNEKLFF.

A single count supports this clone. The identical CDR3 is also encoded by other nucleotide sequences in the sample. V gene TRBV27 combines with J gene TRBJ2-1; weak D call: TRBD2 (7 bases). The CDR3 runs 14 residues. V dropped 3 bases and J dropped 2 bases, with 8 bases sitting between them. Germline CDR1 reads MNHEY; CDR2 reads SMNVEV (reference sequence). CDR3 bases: TGTGCCAGCAGTTTGGGGGGGCCCTACAATGAGCAGTTCTTC. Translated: CASSLGGPYNEQFF.

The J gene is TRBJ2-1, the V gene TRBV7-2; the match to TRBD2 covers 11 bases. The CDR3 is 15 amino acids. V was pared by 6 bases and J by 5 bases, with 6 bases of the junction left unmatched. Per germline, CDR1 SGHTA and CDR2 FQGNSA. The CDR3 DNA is TGTGCCAGCAGGCCCCGACTAGCGGGGAACAATGAGCAGTTCTTC. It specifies CASRPRLAGNNEQFF.

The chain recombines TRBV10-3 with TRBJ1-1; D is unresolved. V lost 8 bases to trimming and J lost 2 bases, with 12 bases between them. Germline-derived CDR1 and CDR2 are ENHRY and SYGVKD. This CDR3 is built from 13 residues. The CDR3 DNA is TGTGCCATCCGCGGGCAGATAAACACTGAAGCTTTCTTT. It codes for CAIRGQINTEAFF.

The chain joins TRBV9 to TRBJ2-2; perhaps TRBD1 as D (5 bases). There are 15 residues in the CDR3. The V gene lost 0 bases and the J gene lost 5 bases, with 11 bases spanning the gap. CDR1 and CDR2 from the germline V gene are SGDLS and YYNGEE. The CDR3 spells CASSVGGSLTGELFF. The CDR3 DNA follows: TGTGCCAGCAGCGTAGGGGGCTCTTTAACCGGGGAGCTGTTTTTT.

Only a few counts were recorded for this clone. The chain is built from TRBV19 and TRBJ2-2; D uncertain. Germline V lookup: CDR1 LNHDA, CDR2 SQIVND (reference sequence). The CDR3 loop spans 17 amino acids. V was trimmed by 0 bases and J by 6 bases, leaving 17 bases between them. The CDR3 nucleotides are TGTGCCAGTAGTATAGAATTGTTCGAGCTCCGGGCCGGGGAGCTGTTTTTT. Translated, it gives CASSIELFELRAGELFF.

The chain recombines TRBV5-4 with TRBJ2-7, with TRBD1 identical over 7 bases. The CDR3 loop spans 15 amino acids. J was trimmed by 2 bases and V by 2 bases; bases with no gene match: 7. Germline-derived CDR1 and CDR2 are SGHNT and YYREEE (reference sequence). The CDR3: CASSFRAGGTYEQYF. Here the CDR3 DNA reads TGTGCCAGCAGCTTCAGGGCAGGGGGTACCTACGAGCAGTACTTC.

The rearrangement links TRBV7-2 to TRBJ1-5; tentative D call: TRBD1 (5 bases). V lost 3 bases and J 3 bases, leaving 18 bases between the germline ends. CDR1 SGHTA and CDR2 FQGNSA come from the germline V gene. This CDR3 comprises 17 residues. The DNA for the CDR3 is TGTGCCAGCAGCTTCCGAGCTTCCCTACAGGTCAATCAGCCCCAGCATTTT. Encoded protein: CASSFRASLQVNQPQHF. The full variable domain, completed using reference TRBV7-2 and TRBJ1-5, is GAGVSQSPSNKVTEKGKDVELRCDPISGHTALYWYRQSLGQGLEFLIYFQGNSAPDKSGLPSDRFSAERTGGSVSTLTIQRTQQEDSAVYLCASSFRASLQVNQPQHFGDGTRLSIL.

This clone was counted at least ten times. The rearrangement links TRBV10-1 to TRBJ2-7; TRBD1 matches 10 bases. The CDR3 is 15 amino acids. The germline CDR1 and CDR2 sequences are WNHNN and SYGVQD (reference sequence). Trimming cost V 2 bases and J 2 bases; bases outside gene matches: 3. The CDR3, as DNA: TGCGCCAGCAGTGAGGGGACAGGGGCCCCCTACGAGCAGTACTTC. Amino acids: CASSEGTGAPYEQYF.

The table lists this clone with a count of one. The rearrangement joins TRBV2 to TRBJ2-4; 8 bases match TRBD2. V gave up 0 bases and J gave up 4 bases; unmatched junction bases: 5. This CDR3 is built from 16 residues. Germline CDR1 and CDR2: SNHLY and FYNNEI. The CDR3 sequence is CASSEAIGGGKNIQYF. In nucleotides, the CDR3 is TGTGCCAGCAGTGAAGCGATCGGCGGGGGGAAAAACATTCAGTACTTC.

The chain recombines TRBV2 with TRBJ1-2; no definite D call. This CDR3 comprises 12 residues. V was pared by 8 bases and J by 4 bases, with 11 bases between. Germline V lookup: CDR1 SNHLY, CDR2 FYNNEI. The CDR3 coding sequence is TGTGCCAGCGTCCCAGGCGTCTATGGCTACACCTTC. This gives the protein CASVPGVYGYTF.

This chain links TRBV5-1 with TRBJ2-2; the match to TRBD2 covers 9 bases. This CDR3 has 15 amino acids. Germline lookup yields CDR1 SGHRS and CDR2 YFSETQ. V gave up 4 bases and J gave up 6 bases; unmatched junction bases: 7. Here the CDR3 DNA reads TGCGCCAGCAGCGGCAGCGGGGGGCCATCCGGGGAGCTGTTTTTT. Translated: CASSGSGGPSGELFF.

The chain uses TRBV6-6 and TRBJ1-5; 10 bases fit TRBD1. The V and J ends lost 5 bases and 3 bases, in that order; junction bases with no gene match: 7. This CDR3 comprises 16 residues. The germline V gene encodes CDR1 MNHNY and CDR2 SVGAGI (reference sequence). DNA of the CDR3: TGTGCCAGCAGTCCATCGACAGGGGGCAACAATCAGCCCCAGCATTTT. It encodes CASSPSTGGNNQPQHF.

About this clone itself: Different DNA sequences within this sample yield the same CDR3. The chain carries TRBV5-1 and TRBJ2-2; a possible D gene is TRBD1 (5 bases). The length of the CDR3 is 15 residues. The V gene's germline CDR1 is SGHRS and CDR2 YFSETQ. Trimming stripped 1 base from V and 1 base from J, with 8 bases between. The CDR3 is CASSLTGGNTGELFF. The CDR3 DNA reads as TGCGCCAGCAGCTTGACAGGTGGGAACACCGGGGAGCTGTTTTTT. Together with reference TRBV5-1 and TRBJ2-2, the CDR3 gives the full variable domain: KAGVTQTPRYLIKTRGQQVTLSCSPISGHRSVSWYQQTPGQGLQFLFEYFSETQRNKGNFPGRFSGRQFSNSRSEMNVSTLELGDSALYLCASSLTGGNTGELFFGEGSRLTVL.

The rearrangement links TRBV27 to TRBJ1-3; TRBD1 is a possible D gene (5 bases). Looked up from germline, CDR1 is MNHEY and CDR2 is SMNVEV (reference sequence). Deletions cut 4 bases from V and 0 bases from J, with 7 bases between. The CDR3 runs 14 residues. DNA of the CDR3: TGTGCCAGCAGTTGGGGGGGCTCTGGAAACACCATATATTTT. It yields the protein CASSWGGSGNTIYF.

The CDR3 loop reads CASSLDSTGGVKNEQFF. Here the CDR3 DNA reads TGTGCCAGCAGCTTAGATTCGACAGGGGGCGTGAAGAATGAGCAGTTCTTC. The chain recombines TRBV7-9 with TRBJ2-1; 10 nucleotides match TRBD1. Germline V gene lookup returns CDR1 SEHNR and CDR2 FQNEAQ (reference sequence). The CDR3 length is 17 residues. J was trimmed by 7 bases and V by 1 base; bases with no gene match: 10. Together with reference TRBV7-9 and TRBJ2-1, the CDR3 gives the full variable domain: DTGVSQNPRHKITKRGQNVTFRCDPISEHNRLYWYRQTLGQGPEFLTYFQNEAQLEKSRLLSDRFSAERPKGSFSTLEIQRTEQGDSAMYLCASSLDSTGGVKNEQFFGPGTRLTVL.

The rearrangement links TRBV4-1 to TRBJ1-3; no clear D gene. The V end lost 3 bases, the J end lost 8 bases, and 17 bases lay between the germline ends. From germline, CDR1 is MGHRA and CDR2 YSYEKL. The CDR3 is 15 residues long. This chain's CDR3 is CASSQETQWEDTIYF. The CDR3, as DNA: TGCGCCAGCAGCCAGGAAACACAGTGGGAGGACACCATATATTTT.

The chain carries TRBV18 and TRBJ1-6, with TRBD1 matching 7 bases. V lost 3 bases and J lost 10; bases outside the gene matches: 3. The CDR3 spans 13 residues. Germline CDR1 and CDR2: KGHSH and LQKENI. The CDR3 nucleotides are TGTGCCAGCTCACCCCAGGGGGAATCACCCCTCCACTTT. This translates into CASSPQGESPLHF.

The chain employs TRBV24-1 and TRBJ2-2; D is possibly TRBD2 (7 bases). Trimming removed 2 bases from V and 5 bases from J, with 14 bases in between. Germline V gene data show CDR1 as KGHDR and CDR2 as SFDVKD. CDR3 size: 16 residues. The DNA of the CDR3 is TGTGCCACCAGTGATTGGGGAGGGGGTTCGACCGGGGAGCTGTTTTTT. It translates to CATSDWGGGSTGELFF.

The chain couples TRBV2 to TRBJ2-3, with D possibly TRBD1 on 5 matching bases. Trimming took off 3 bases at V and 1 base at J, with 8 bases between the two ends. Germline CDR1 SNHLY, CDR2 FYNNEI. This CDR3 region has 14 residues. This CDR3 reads CASSESQGTDTQYF. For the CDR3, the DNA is TGTGCCAGCAGTGAGTCACAGGGCACAGATACGCAGTATTTT.

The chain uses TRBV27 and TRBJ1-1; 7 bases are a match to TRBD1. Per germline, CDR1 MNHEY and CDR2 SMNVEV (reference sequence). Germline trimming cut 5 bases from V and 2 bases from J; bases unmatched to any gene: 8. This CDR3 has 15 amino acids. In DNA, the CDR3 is TGTGCCAGCAGTACCCGCACAGGGGCCAACACTGAAGCTTTCTTT. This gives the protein CASSTRTGANTEAFF.

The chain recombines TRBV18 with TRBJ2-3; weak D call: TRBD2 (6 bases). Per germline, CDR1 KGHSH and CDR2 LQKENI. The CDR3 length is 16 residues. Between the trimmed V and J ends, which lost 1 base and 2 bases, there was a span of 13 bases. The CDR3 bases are TGTGCCAGCTCACCACTGCCCGCTAGCGTCACAGATACGCAGTATTTT. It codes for CASSPLPASVTDTQYF.

The CDR3 spells CASSDDKKGGNQPQHF. DNA of the CDR3: TGTGCCAGCAGTGACGATAAAAAGGGGGGGAATCAGCCCCAGCATTTT. V usage is TRBV6-1 and J usage is TRBJ1-5, with D possibly being TRBD1 (6 bases). CDR1 is MNHNS, CDR2 SASEGT, per germline. This CDR3 is built from 16 residues. Trimming cost V 3 bases and J 4 bases, with 16 bases left between them.

The CDR3 DNA is TGCGCCAGCGGCGGCGGTTCGGTGAACACTGAAGCTTTCTTT. Translation: CASGGGSVNTEAFF. The chain recombines TRBV5-1 with TRBJ1-1, with no clear D. Germline V CDR1 and CDR2: SGHRS, YFSETQ. CDR3 length equals 14 residues. V was trimmed by 7 bases and J by 0 bases, leaving 13 bases between them.

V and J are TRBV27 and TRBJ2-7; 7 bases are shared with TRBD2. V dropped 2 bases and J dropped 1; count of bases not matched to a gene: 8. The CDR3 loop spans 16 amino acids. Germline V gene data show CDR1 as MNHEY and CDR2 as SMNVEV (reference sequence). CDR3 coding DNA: TGTGCCAGCAGTTTAAACATGGGGGGGACTTCCTACGAGCAGTACTTC. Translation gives CASSLNMGGTSYEQYF.

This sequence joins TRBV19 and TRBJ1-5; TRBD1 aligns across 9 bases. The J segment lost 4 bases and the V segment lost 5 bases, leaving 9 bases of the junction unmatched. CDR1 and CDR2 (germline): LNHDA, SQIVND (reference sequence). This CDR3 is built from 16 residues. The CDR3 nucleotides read TGTGCCAGTAGTGTGAACCGGGACAGGGCTAATCAGCCCCAGCATTTT. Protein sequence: CASSVNRDRANQPQHF.

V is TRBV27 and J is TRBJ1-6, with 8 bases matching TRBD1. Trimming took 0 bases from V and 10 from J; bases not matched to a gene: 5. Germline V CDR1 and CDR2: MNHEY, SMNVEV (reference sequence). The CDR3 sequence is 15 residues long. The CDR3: CASSLSGTGASPLHF. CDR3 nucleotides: TGTGCCAGCAGTTTATCTGGGACAGGCGCATCACCCCTCCACTTT.